This TCR beta chain emerged from a study of T cell changes during pregnancy in multiple sclerosis. This table comes from immunoSEQ multiplex PCR, and its TCRdb copy is limited to in-frame clones, with some not included. Of about 85,000 clones listed, 90% to 95% were seen once; the top ten hold more than 2%. CDR3 length equals 18 residues. After removal of 0 bases from V and 5 bases from J, the junction contained 14 bases not matched to a gene. CDR1 and CDR2 (germline): KGHSH, LQKENI. This receptor was identified in a female donor with multiple sclerosis, enrolled in a pregnancy study. Source: peripheral blood, taken in the first trimester of pregnancy. The rearrangement links TRBV18 to TRBJ2-7, with 9 nucleotides matching TRBD1. The CDR3: CASSPPVDLRDREDEQYF. The CDR3 DNA is TGTGCCAGCTCACCACCGGTCGACCTCCGGGACAGGGAAGACGAGCAGTACTTC.